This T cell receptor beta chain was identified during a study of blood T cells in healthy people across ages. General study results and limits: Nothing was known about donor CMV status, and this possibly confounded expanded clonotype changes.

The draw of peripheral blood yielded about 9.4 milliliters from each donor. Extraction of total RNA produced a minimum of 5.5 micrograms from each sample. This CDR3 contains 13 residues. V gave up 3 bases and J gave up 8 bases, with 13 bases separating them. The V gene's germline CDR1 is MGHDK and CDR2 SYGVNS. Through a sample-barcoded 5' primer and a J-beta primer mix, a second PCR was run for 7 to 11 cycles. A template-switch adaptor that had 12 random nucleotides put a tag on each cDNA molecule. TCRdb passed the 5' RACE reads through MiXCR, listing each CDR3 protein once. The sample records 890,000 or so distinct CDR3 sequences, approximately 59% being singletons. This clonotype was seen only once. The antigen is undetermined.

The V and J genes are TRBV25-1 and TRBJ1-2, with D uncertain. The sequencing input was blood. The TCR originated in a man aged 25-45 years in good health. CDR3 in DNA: TGTGCCAGCAGTGATGGACGGTACGGGGGCTACACCTTC. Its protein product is CASSDGRYGGYTF.